This T cell receptor beta chain emerged from a study of blood T cell repertoires in COVID-19 (dated by TCRdb to 2020 to 2021). With respect to the entire study: Samples covering the acute and convalescent phases of COVID-19 were provided by collaborators in the United States, Italy and Spain. The repertoires were released in a freely available public database meant as a resource for research on the immune response to SARS-CoV-2. The material from the prospective study consisted of cDNA or gDNA derived from T cells, B-cell-depleted T cells, or PBMCs. A de-identified subject ID, COVID-19 status, age in years and sex were almost always included in the sample metadata. Subjects who had been exposed to COVID-19, were actively infected with it, or had recovered from it provided the deeply sampled blood TCRbeta repertoires that made up the dataset. HLA class I and class II types, where available, came from metadata supplied by the sample provider rather than from assay-based typing. Samples came from the ongoing ImmuneRACE study (first 160 participants) plus 1,254 subjects from 6 global collaborators. Here is what the overall study found, with its caveats: The quantity of clinical and demographic metadata differed by source and by participant and was supplied without curation.

With regard to this clone: No antigen is known for it. No much larger clone is present one base from it, and per-base qualities are unavailable.

The immunoSEQ Assay, a bias-controlled multiplex PCR, was used to amplify TCRbeta CDR3 regions from genomic DNA. On the authors' methods: Nucleated cell counts per sample were estimated from amplification of reference gene primers within the assay. Sequence reads were collapsed and filtered to measure the absolute abundance of every unique TCRbeta CDR3 rearrangement. For each sample, productive Simpson clonality was calculated as the square root of Simpson's diversity index over productive rearrangements. TCRdb re-hosts the immuneACCESS table, in-frame sequences only. Its copies lack some clones; in the studies checked, an unresolved V gene accounts for under half of them, and the cause for the rest is not known. V and J calls and clone size are those listed in that table; D and trimming were worked out from the DNA. This sample has about 480,000 clones in its table, and 70% to 90% of those were observed once. The top ten clonotypes cover nearly 2% of the sample.

Germline trimming amounts to 6 bases on V and 7 bases on J, with 17 as the count of junction bases outside the gene matches. The CDR3 numbers 17 residues from cysteine through phenylalanine. Only the CDR3 DNA is retained, 51 bases long and in frame from the first base. The germline V gene yields MDHEN for CDR1 and SYDVKM for CDR2. Participants in the prospective study were enrolled through a virtual design, were aged about 18 to 100 years, and lived in fewer than 30 United States geographic areas. To assign participants to cohorts, the prospective study relied on clinical history that participants themselves reported in a screening survey and a study questionnaire. Each participant in the prospective study had whole blood, serum and a nasopharyngeal or oropharyngeal swab collected by mobile phlebotomists. Participants in the prospective study had the option to provide additional blood draws and questionnaires over a roughly 2-month period. Prospective study blood samples were shipped either frozen or at room temperature before DNA extraction.

The V and J segments used are TRBV28 and TRBJ1-5; 8 bases in the junction line up with TRBD1. This receptor was obtained from a woman younger than 35 with acute COVID-19. Sequencing was done on a sample of PBMCs or T cells enriched from blood (not recorded which). Here is the DNA: TGTGCCAGCAGACCCGTAGGACAGGGAAAAGTAGGCCAGCCCCAGCATTTT. It translates to CASRPVGQGKVGQPQHF.